This T cell receptor beta chain emerged from a study of blood T cells in healthy people across ages. The second PCR ran about 6 to 11 cycles with a sample-barcoded 5' primer and J-beta primers. TCRdb passed the 5' RACE reads through MiXCR, listing each CDR3 protein once. The sample consists of about 580,000 distinct CDR3 sequences, around 48% of them appearing once. J was trimmed by 2 bases and V by 4 bases; bases with no gene match: 28. The CDR3 length is 22 residues. Germline values: CDR1 MGHRA, CDR2 YSYEKL. The chain employs TRBV4-1 and TRBJ2-7; 8 nucleotides line up with TRBD1. This TCR was recovered from a man at least 80 years old in good health. Material: blood. The CDR3 protein is CASSRTTYGQGAKLERTYEQYF. CDR3 sequence (DNA): TGCGCCAGCAGCCGAACAACGTACGGACAGGGCGCGAAACTTGAACGTACCTACGAGCAGTACTTC.